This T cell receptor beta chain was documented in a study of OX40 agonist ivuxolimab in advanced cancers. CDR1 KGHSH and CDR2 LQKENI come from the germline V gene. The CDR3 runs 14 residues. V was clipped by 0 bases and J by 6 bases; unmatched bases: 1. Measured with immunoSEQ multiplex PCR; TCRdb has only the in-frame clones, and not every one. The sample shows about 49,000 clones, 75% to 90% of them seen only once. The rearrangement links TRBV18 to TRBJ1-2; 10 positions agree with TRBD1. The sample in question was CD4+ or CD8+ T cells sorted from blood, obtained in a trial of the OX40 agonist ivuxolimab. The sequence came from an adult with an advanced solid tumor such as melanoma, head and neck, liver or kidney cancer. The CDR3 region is CASSPPGTGDGYTF. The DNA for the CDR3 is TGTGCCAGCTCACCACCTGGGACAGGGGATGGCTACACCTTC.